The 28 T cell receptor beta chains in this list originate from one sample, sequenced in a study of T cells in Graves' hyperthyroidism and ophthalmopathy. Amplification of TCR beta CDR3 regions used RNA as the template. First-round RT-PCR with HTBI primers amplified the TCR CDR3 region. Each CDR3 protein gets one entry after TCRdb re-called the multiplex PCR reads with MiXCR. The sample shows around 340,000 distinct CDR3 sequences, about 15% of them seen only once. The sequencing sample was made of blood. These receptors were obtained from a woman aged 25 to 39 with Graves' hyperthyroidism that later progressed to Graves' ophthalmopathy.

This clonotype came up many times. The chain recombines TRBV30 with TRBJ1-5, with 10 bases fitting TRBD1. The CDR3 is 15 residues long. J gave up 6 bases and V 0 bases, and 5 bases lay outside the gene matches. Germline V lookup: CDR1 GTSNPN, CDR2 SVGIG (reference sequence). The CDR3 sequence: CAWSVPGQGIQPQHF. The CDR3, as DNA: TGTGCCTGGAGTGTACCGGGACAGGGGATTCAGCCCCAGCATTTT.

This clonotype was seen more than once but under ten times. This chain connects TRBV19 to TRBJ2-5, with 9 nucleotides matching TRBD2. This CDR3 has 14 residues. Germline lookup yields CDR1 LNHDA and CDR2 SQIVND (reference sequence). The V segment lost 5 bases and the J segment 5 bases; nucleotides outside the gene matches: 6. CDR3 nucleotides: TGTGCCAGTAGTCCCCTAGCGGGATTTGAGACCCAGTACTTC. Translating gives CASSPLAGFETQYF.

At least ten counts were recorded for this clonotype. V and J are TRBV10-1 and TRBJ2-5, with 9 bases fitting TRBD2. This CDR3 contains 14 residues. The ends lost 2 bases at V and 9 bases at J; junction bases unmatched: 7. The germline gives CDR1 WNHNN, CDR2 SYGVQD (reference sequence). Here the CDR3 reads CASSELAGPWSQYF. In nucleotides, the CDR3 is TGCGCCAGCAGTGAGCTAGCGGGGCCTTGGTCCCAGTACTTC.

This chain connects TRBV29-1 to TRBJ1-1; the D is unclear. The V gene lost 4 bases and the J gene lost 0 bases, with 3 bases spanning the gap. The germline CDR1 and CDR2 sequences are SQVTM and ANQGSEA. This CDR3 spans 11 amino acids. Written as DNA, the CDR3 is TGCAGCGTTGGGGTGAACACTGAAGCTTTCTTT. It yields the protein CSVGVNTEAFF.

This clonotype was seen just once. V gene TRBV6-2 or TRBV6-3 combines with J gene TRBJ2-7; 10 bases align to TRBD1. With 5 bases clipped from V and 6 bases from J, the junction kept 4 bases outside the gene matches. This CDR3 comprises 13 residues. Per germline, CDR1 MNHEY and CDR2 SVGEGT. The CDR3 nucleotides read TGTGCCAGCAGTGGGGGGACAGGGGTCGAGCAGTACTTC. As protein: CASSGGTGVEQYF.

This clonotype was detected ten times or more. V is TRBV20-1 and J is TRBJ2-7; D not certain. This CDR3 is built from 14 residues. V was pared by 4 bases and J by 3 bases, with 16 bases between. Per the germline V gene, CDR1 is DFQATT and CDR2 is SNEGSKA (reference sequence). CDR3 nucleotide sequence: TGCAGTGCTATCCCATCAAACCAGGACTACGAGCAGTACTTC. Amino acids: CSAIPSNQDYEQYF.

V is TRBV11-2 and J is TRBJ2-7; TRBD1 matches 7 bases. Trimming took 5 bases from V and 1 from J; bases not matched to a gene: 11. Germline V gene lookup returns CDR1 SGHAT and CDR2 FQNNGV. The CDR3 runs 16 residues. The CDR3 region is CASSHPGQRGSYEQYF. The CDR3 DNA is TGTGCCAGCAGCCATCCGGGACAGAGGGGGTCCTACGAGCAGTACTTC.

This clonotype was seen ten or more times. V is TRBV2 and J is TRBJ2-3; TRBD2 matches 7 bases. The CDR3 loop spans 15 amino acids. From germline, CDR1 is SNHLY and CDR2 FYNNEI. After removal of 6 bases from V and 2 bases from J, the junction contained 8 bases not matched to a gene. CDR3 in amino acids: CASRETSQNTDTQYF. Here the CDR3 DNA reads TGTGCCAGCAGGGAGACTAGCCAAAACACAGATACGCAGTATTTT.

The table lists this clonotype with a few counts. The chain employs TRBV7-9 and TRBJ2-3, with a tentative D call TRBD2 (6 bases). The CDR3 is 12 residues long. Germline V gene lookup returns CDR1 SEHNR and CDR2 FQNEAQ (reference sequence). Between the trimmed V and J ends, which lost 6 bases and 13 bases, there was a span of 17 bases. In DNA, the CDR3 is TGTGCCAGCAGTCGGGGAGGAGACAGAGAGTATTTT. Its translation: CASSRGGDREYF.

This clonotype was seen many times. The chain links TRBV29-1 to TRBJ2-5; D call uncertain. This CDR3 spans 14 amino acids. Trimming left V 6 bases short and J 2 bases short, with 16 bases between. Germline V lookup: CDR1 SQVTM, CDR2 ANQGSEA. In DNA, the CDR3 is TGCAGCGTGAGACGAGTTTTGGGGCAAGAGACCCAGTACTTC. It encodes CSVRRVLGQETQYF.

V is TRBV9 and J is TRBJ1-1; unclear D gene. The germline V gene has CDR1 SGDLS and CDR2 YYNGEE. The CDR3 length is 12 residues. Trimming stripped 0 bases from V and 8 bases from J, with 8 bases between. The CDR3 DNA reads TGTGCCAGCAGCGTAGTTAGGACGGAAGCTTTCTTT. It specifies CASSVVRTEAFF.

This clonotype came up many times. The chain uses TRBV28 and TRBJ1-4; D gene ambiguous. The V end was cut by 6 bases, the J end by 1 base, with 12 bases between. Germline V gives CDR1 MDHEN, CDR2 SYDVKM. This CDR3 is built from 15 residues. CDR3 sequence (DNA): TGTGCCAGCAGCCTTGAAGGTGTAACTAATGAAAAACTGTTTTTT. It is translated as CASSLEGVTNEKLFF.

As for this clonotype: Since no conserved phenylalanine or tryptophan closes the CDR3, a read error is the likely cause. The genes are TRBV5-1 and TRBJ1-6, with TRBD1 identical over 7 bases. CDR1 and CDR2 from the germline V gene are SGHRS and YFSETQ. Germline trimming cut 4 bases from V and 9 bases from J; bases unmatched to any gene: 4. The CDR3 runs 13 residues. The CDR3 spells CASSRDRSSPLHV. In nucleotides, the CDR3 is TGCGCCAGCAGCAGGGACAGAAGTTCACCCCTCCACGTT.

This clonotype was detected many times. V and J are TRBV20-1 and TRBJ2-3; 8 positions agree with TRBD1. The CDR3 spans 14 residues. With 0 bases clipped from V and 4 bases from J, the junction kept 3 bases outside the gene matches. Germline lookup yields CDR1 DFQATT and CDR2 SNEGSKA (reference sequence). DNA of the CDR3: TGCAGTGCTAGAGAGGACAGGGCGTCAGATACGCAGTATTTT. It codes for CSAREDRASDTQYF.

In its sample, this clonotype was seen a few times. The chain links TRBV7-9 to TRBJ2-7, with a weak D call TRBD2 (6 bases). The CDR3 covers 16 residues. CDR1 and CDR2 from the germline V gene are SEHNR and FQNEAQ (reference sequence). V dropped 1 base and J dropped 3 bases, with 16 bases sitting between them. CDR3 sequence reads: CASSLGAFRGNYEQYF. The CDR3 nucleotides read TGTGCCAGCAGCTTAGGGGCCTTCCGGGGGAACTACGAGCAGTACTTC.

A word on this clonotype: Likely a read error: the CDR3 ends without its conserved phenylalanine or tryptophan. The CDR3 loop is CASSLDSYGYTS. As DNA, the CDR3 is TGCGCCAGCAGCTTAGACAGCTATGGCTACACCTCC. The rearrangement joins TRBV5-1 to TRBJ1-2; tentative D call: TRBD1 (5 bases). The V end lost 2 bases, the J end lost 4 bases, and 6 bases lay between the germline ends. This CDR3 comprises 12 residues. Germline V lookup: CDR1 SGHRS, CDR2 YFSETQ.

This clonotype has just a few counts. The V call is TRBV5-5, the J call TRBJ1-6; 9 nucleotides align to TRBD1. This CDR3 is 17 amino acids long. V was clipped by 3 bases and J by 10 bases; unmatched bases: 14. Per germline, CDR1 SGHKS and CDR2 YYEKEE (reference sequence). This chain's CDR3 is CASSSPGTGTSISPLHF. CDR3 sequence (DNA): TGTGCCAGCAGCTCCCCCGGGACAGGGACTTCGATCTCACCCCTCCACTTT.

In its sample, this clonotype was seen a few times. The chain employs TRBV27 and TRBJ2-7; TRBD1 might be the D (5 bases). Per the germline V gene, CDR1 is MNHEY and CDR2 is SMNVEV (reference sequence). The CDR3 is 16 residues long. V gave up 5 bases and J gave up 3 bases, with 20 bases separating them. This chain's CDR3 is CASSISGPEDSYEQYF. For the CDR3, the DNA is TGTGCCAGCAGTATCTCCGGGCCAGAAGACAGCTACGAGCAGTACTTC.

This clonotype was detected many times. The chain's CDR3 is CASSSRDRASWSYNEQFF. As DNA, the CDR3 is TGTGCCAGCAGTTCAAGGGACAGGGCTAGCTGGTCCTACAATGAGCAGTTCTTC. This chain links TRBV28 with TRBJ2-1; TRBD1 aligns across 9 bases. J lost 1 base, V lost 4 bases, and 11 bases had no gene match. The CDR3 spans 18 residues. Germline V lookup: CDR1 MDHEN, CDR2 SYDVKM.

This clonotype was found many times. V gene TRBV28 combines with J gene TRBJ1-5; tentative D call: TRBD1 (5 bases). Germline V CDR1 and CDR2: MDHEN, SYDVKM. Between the trimmed V and J ends, which lost 6 bases and 4 bases, there was a span of 16 bases. This CDR3 comprises 15 residues. In DNA, the CDR3 is TGTGCCAGCAGCATACAGACAGACTCTAATCAGCCCCAGCATTTT. Protein product: CASSIQTDSNQPQHF.

Details on this clonotype: An end of the junction differs from the germline gene, which may be a read error. This chain joins TRBV24-1 and TRBJ2-2; D tentatively reads TRBD1 or TRBD2 (6 bases each). Germline V gene data show CDR1 as KGHDR and CDR2 as SFDVKD. The CDR3 is 16 residues long. In nucleotides, the CDR3 is TGTGACACCAGTGATTCGGGGGACACACCCACCGGGGAGCTGTTTTTT. Translated: CDTSDSGDTPTGELFF.

This clonotype was recorded many times. V gene TRBV2 combines with J gene TRBJ2-3; TRBD1 aligns across 9 bases. From germline, CDR1 is SNHLY and CDR2 FYNNEI. V was clipped by 6 bases and J by 4 bases; unmatched bases: 8. The CDR3 runs 15 residues. In DNA, the CDR3 is TGTGCCAGCAGCTACAGGACAGGGGACGCAGATACGCAGTATTTT. It yields the protein CASSYRTGDADTQYF. Combining the CDR3 with reference TRBV2 and TRBJ2-3 gives the whole variable domain EPEVTQTPSHQVTQMGQEVILRCVPISNHLYFYWYRQILGQKVEFLVSFYNNEISEKSEIFDDQFSVERPDGSNFTLKIRSTKLEDSAMYFCASSYRTGDADTQYFGPGTRLTVL.

In the case of this clonotype: Being one base from a much bigger clone, this may be a read error. V usage is TRBV2 and J usage is TRBJ1-2; D not resolved. Germline V lookup: CDR1 SNHLY, CDR2 FYNNEI. The CDR3 extends over 13 amino acids. CDR3 region: CASGEELADGYTF. The CDR3 DNA follows: TGTGCCAGCGGTGAAGAGTTAGCGGATGGCTACACCTTC.

This clonotype was counted ten times or more. This sequence joins TRBV6-1 and TRBJ1-4, with D perhaps TRBD1 (6 bases). The germline CDR1 and CDR2 sequences are MNHNS and SASEGT. This CDR3 is 14 amino acids long. Trimming removed 6 bases at V and 5 bases at J, with 13 bases between. CDR3 DNA sequence: TGTGCCAGCAGGCCAACGGGACACAATGAAAAACTGTTTTTT. Protein sequence: CASRPTGHNEKLFF.

This clonotype came up a few times. The chain uses TRBV6-2 or TRBV6-3 and TRBJ2-1; D might be TRBD1 (6 bases). CDR1 is MNHEY, CDR2 SVGEGT, per germline. The V gene lost 4 bases and the J gene lost 8 bases, with 15 bases spanning the gap. The CDR3 spans 14 residues. DNA for the CDR3: TGTGCCAGCAGTTTCGGTTATCAGGGGTATGAGCAGTTCTTC. This encodes CASSFGYQGYEQFF.

This clonotype was observed many times. J is TRBJ2-6 and V is TRBV12-3 or TRBV12-4; D uncertain. The CDR3 has 18 amino acids. The germline V and J ends were trimmed by 3 bases and 0 bases, with 15 bases remaining between them. In DNA form, the CDR3 reads TGTGCCAGCAGTTTTCACCAGGCCAAGAACTCTGGGGCCAACGTCCTGACTTTC. As protein: CASSFHQAKNSGANVLTF.

This clonotype was recorded many times. The chain carries TRBV27 and TRBJ1-2, with 7 bases matching TRBD1. This CDR3 comprises 15 residues. V lost 0 bases, J lost 5 bases, and 6 bases stayed unmatched. In germline, CDR1 is MNHEY, CDR2 SMNVEV (reference sequence). CDR3 sequence (DNA): TGTGCCAGCAGTTTATCGTCGACAGGGTTATATGGCTACACCTTC. This sequence encodes CASSLSSTGLYGYTF.

This clonotype was detected ten times or more. This rearrangement joins TRBV2 to TRBJ2-2; the match to TRBD1 covers 11 bases. Germline V CDR1 and CDR2: SNHLY, FYNNEI. This CDR3 contains 14 residues. V lost 7 bases, J lost 6 bases, and 4 bases stayed unmatched. The CDR3 DNA reads as TGTGCCAGCACAAGGACAGGGGGCTCCGGGGAGCTGTTTTTT. Its protein is CASTRTGGSGELFF.